The 18 T cell receptor beta chains in this list originate from one sample, sequenced in a study of cytomegalovirus exposure and HLA in healthy donors. The study ran its PCR with 60 Vbeta and 13 Jbeta primers. Assay: immunoSEQ multiplex PCR; the TCRdb copy retains only in-frame clones and omits some. The sample shows roughly 190,000 clones, roughly 87% of them seen only once. Source material: PBMCs. The receptors shown here come from a boy younger than 10 in good health and CMV-seronegative.

This chain uses TRBV7-9 with TRBJ2-3, with 11 positions matching TRBD1. J lost 5 bases, V lost 5 bases, and 3 bases had no gene match. CDR1 is SEHNR and CDR2 is FQNEAQ in the germline V gene (reference sequence). There are 14 residues in the CDR3. Here the CDR3 DNA reads TGTGCCAGCAGCCAGGGACAGGGGGTAGATACGCAGTATTTT. Encoded protein: CASSQGQGVDTQYF.

The chain is built from TRBV19 and TRBJ2-3, with a possible D match to TRBD1 (5 bases). The CDR3 has 14 residues. V was pared by 3 bases and J by 0 bases, with 7 bases between. Per the germline V gene, CDR1 is LNHDA and CDR2 is SQIVND (reference sequence). CDR3 sequence (DNA): TGTGCCAGTAGTATCGCAGGGAGCACAGATACGCAGTATTTT. Translation: CASSIAGSTDTQYF.

Here the CDR3 DNA reads TGTGCCAGCAGCTCAGGGGGACAGGGAGGAAACTATGGCTACACCTTC. Amino acids: CASSSGGQGGNYGYTF. The rearrangement uses TRBV7-2 and TRBJ1-2; the match to TRBD1 covers 9 bases. V gave up 4 bases and J gave up 2 bases; unmatched junction bases: 8. This CDR3 comprises 16 residues. From germline, CDR1 is SGHTA and CDR2 FQGNSA.

The chain couples TRBV6-5 to TRBJ2-3; possible D gene TRBD2, 5 bases. With 8 bases removed from V and 10 bases from J, the gap between germline ends came to 16 bases. Germline V gene sequence: CDR1 MNHEY, CDR2 SVGAGI. This CDR3 comprises 12 residues. CDR3 sequence: CASHRGEGSQYF. The DNA for the CDR3 is TGTGCCAGCCATCGGGGAGAGGGTTCGCAGTATTTT.

This chain connects TRBV11-2 to TRBJ2-5; TRBD2 might be the D (7 bases). In germline, CDR1 is SGHAT, CDR2 FQNNGV. The CDR3 runs 14 residues. V was clipped by 3 bases and J by 4 bases, with 12 bases between them. The CDR3 region has the DNA TGTGCCAGCAGCTTCACGGGGGGCGGAGAGACCCAGTACTTC. Amino acid sequence: CASSFTGGGETQYF. Complete variable domain (other parts from reference TRBV11-2 and TRBJ2-5): EAGVAQSPRYKIIEKRQSVAFWCNPISGHATLYWYQQILGQGPKLLIQFQNNGVVDDSQLPKDRFSAERLKGVDSTLKIQPAKLEDSAVYLCASSFTGGGETQYFGPGTRLLVL.

This chain joins TRBV28 and TRBJ1-3; D is undetermined. Germline V gene data show CDR1 as MDHEN and CDR2 as SYDVKM. The CDR3 sequence is 12 residues long. The V end was cut by 4 bases, the J end by 7 bases, with 8 bases between. Written as DNA, the CDR3 is TGTGCCAGCAGTTCGTCTGTCAACACCATATATTTT. Translated: CASSSSVNTIYF.

CDR3 loop: CASSLVRGDTQYF. In DNA, the CDR3 is TGTGCCAGCAGTCTGGTCCGGGGGGATACGCAGTATTTT. The chain carries TRBV27 and TRBJ2-3, with D maybe TRBD2 (6 bases). In germline, CDR1 is MNHEY, CDR2 SMNVEV (reference sequence). This CDR3 is 13 amino acids long. Trimming stripped 5 bases from V and 6 bases from J, with 12 bases between.

The chain recombines TRBV4-2 with TRBJ2-3; the match to TRBD2 covers 8 bases. Germline trimming cut 4 bases from V and 4 bases from J; bases unmatched to any gene: 10. Germline lookup yields CDR1 LGHNA and CDR2 YNFKEQ. The CDR3 is 16 amino acids. In nucleotides, the CDR3 is TGTGCCAGCAGCCCGACCGGACTAGCACTCGCAGATACGCAGTATTTT. This gives the protein CASSPTGLALADTQYF.

The chain uses TRBV6-1 and TRBJ2-5; 15 bases map to TRBD2. The CDR3 consists of 15 residues. CDR1 is MNHNS and CDR2 is SASEGT in the germline V gene. V gave up 4 bases and J gave up 4 bases; unmatched junction bases: 1. The CDR3: CASSVGLAGGETQYF. CDR3 DNA: TGTGCCAGCAGTGTGGGACTAGCGGGGGGAGAGACCCAGTACTTC.

The chain has TRBV2 and TRBJ2-5; TRBD1 aligns across 10 bases. This CDR3 region has 15 residues. The V segment lost 3 bases and the J segment 2 bases; nucleotides outside the gene matches: 3. From germline, CDR1 is SNHLY and CDR2 FYNNEI. This CDR3 is CASSDWDRGQETQYF. The DNA of the CDR3 is TGTGCCAGCAGTGATTGGGACAGGGGACAAGAGACCCAGTACTTC.

The chain links TRBV29-1 to TRBJ2-1; TRBD2 agrees at 14 bases. Unmatched junction bases numbered 12, after V lost 3 bases and J lost 8 bases. Germline CDR1 is SQVTM and CDR2 is ANQGSEA. This CDR3 is built from 17 residues. The CDR3 sequence: CSVDGLAGGPLFDEQFF. CDR3 nucleotides: TGCAGCGTTGATGGACTAGCGGGGGGCCCTCTATTCGATGAGCAGTTCTTC.

This clone was seen only a few times. The gene calls are TRBV7-9 and TRBJ1-4, with D unclear. The V end was cut by 2 bases, the J end by 11 bases, with 18 bases between. Germline loops: CDR1 SEHNR, CDR2 FQNEAQ (reference sequence). The CDR3 is 15 residues long. The CDR3: CASSLSHPTTGKLFF. The CDR3 coding sequence is TGTGCCAGCAGCTTATCACACCCGACCACGGGGAAACTGTTTTTT.

The genes are TRBV27 and TRBJ2-1, with D possibly matching TRBD1 (5 bases). The ends were cut back, 4 bases at V and 3 bases at J, with 28 bases in the middle. Germline CDR1 is MNHEY and CDR2 is SMNVEV (reference sequence). The CDR3 extends over 20 amino acids. Written as DNA, the CDR3 is TGTGCCAGCAGTTCCATCCGCAAAAGGGGTATGGCAGGCCGCTACAATGAGCAGTTCTTC. This encodes CASSSIRKRGMAGRYNEQFF.

The chain is built from TRBV9 and TRBJ2-2; D gene unclear. The CDR3 contains 13 residues. CDR1 and CDR2 (germline): SGDLS, YYNGEE. Trimming pared 7 bases from V and 6 bases from J, leaving 13 bases between. The CDR3 region is CASEAGRPGELFF. For the CDR3, the DNA is TGTGCCAGCGAGGCCGGCCGTCCCGGGGAGCTGTTTTTT.

The rearrangement uses TRBV7-9 and TRBJ2-7; 9 bases line up with TRBD2. The CDR3 has 17 amino acids. Germline V CDR1 and CDR2: SEHNR, FQNEAQ (reference sequence). V gave up 1 base and J gave up 0 bases; unmatched junction bases: 7. CDR3 protein: CASSLDGIAGASYEQYF. The DNA for the CDR3 is TGTGCCAGCAGCTTAGATGGGATAGCGGGAGCCTCCTACGAGCAGTACTTC.

This chain uses TRBV9 with TRBJ2-5; 12 bases agree with TRBD2. V dropped 3 bases and J dropped 2; count of bases not matched to a gene: 2. CDR1 is SGDLS and CDR2 is YYNGEE in the germline V gene. This CDR3 has 15 amino acids. The CDR3 protein is CASSAGLAGQETQYF. In nucleotides, the CDR3 is TGTGCCAGCAGCGCGGGACTAGCGGGTCAAGAGACCCAGTACTTC.

The chain recombines TRBV9 with TRBJ1-1; possibly TRBD1 for D (5 bases). The CDR3 sequence is 14 residues long. Per the germline V gene, CDR1 is SGDLS and CDR2 is YYNGEE. V shed 4 bases and J shed 4 bases, with 14 bases lying between them. The CDR3: CASSPGYWGTEAFF. The DNA for the CDR3 is TGTGCCAGCAGCCCAGGGTATTGGGGCACTGAAGCTTTCTTT. Combining the CDR3 with reference TRBV9 and TRBJ1-1 gives the whole variable domain DSGVTQTPKHLITATGQRVTLRCSPRSGDLSVYWYQQSLDQGLQFLIQYYNGEERAKGNILERFSAQQFPDLHSELNLSSLELGDSALYFCASSPGYWGTEAFFGQGTRLTVV.

The DNA for the CDR3 is TGTGCCAGCGGATGGCGGCTTAATGAAAAACTGTTTTTT. It specifies CASGWRLNEKLFF. The chain couples TRBV6-1 to TRBJ1-4; D unclear. This CDR3 is 13 amino acids long. Germline V gene sequence: CDR1 MNHNS, CDR2 SASEGT. V lost 8 bases to trimming and J lost 4 bases, with 11 bases between them.